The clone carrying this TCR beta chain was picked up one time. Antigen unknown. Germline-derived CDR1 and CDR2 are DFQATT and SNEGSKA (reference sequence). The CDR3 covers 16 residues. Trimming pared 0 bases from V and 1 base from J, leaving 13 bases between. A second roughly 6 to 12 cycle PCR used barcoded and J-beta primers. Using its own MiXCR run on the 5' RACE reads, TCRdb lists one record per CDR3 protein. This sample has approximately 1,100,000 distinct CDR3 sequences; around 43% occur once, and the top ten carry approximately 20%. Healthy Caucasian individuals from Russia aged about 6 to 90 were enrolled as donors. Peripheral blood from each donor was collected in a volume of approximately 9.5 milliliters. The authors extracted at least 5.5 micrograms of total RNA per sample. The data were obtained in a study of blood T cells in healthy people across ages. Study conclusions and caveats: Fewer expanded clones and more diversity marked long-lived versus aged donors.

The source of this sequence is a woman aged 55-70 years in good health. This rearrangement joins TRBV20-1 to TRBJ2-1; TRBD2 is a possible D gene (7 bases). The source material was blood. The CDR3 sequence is CSARDEGGRSYNEQFF. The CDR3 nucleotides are TGCAGTGCTAGAGATGAGGGGGGGCGGTCCTACAATGAGCAGTTCTTC.